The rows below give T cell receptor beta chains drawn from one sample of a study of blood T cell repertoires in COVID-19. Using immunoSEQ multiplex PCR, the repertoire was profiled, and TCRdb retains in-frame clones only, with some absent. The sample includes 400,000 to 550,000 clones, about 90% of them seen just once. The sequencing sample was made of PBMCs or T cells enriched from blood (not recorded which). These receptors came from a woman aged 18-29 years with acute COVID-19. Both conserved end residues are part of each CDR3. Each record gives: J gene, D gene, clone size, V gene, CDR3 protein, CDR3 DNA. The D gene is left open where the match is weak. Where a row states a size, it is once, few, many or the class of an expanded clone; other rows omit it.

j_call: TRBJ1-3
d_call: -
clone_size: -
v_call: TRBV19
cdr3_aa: CASSLQGGNTIYF
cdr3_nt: TGTGCCAGTAGCCTTCAGGGGGGAAACACCATATATTTT

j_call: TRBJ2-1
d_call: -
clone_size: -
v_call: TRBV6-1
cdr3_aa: CASSERAQFF
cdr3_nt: TGTGCCAGCAGTGAGAGGGCCCAGTTCTTC

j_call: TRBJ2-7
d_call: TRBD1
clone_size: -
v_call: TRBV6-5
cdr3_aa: CASTSGTGMYF
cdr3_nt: TGTGCCAGCACGAGTGGGACAGGGATGTACTTC

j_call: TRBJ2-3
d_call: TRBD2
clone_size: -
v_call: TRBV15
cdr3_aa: CATSRVGGRLNTQYF
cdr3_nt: TGTGCCACCAGCAGAGTCGGGGGGAGATTGAATACGCAGTATTTT

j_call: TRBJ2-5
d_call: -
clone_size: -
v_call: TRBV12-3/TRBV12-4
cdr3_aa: CASRLTGEETQYF
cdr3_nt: TGTGCCAGCAGATTGACAGGAGAAGAGACCCAGTACTTC

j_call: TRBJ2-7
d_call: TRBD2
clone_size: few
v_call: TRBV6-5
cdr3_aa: CASIAGDSYEQYF
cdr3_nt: TGTGCCAGCATAGCGGGGGACTCCTACGAGCAGTACTTC

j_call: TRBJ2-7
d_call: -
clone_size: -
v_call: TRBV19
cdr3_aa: CASTDGDFGLAHYEQYF
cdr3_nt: TGTGCCAGTACTGACGGAGACTTTGGCTTGGCGCACTACGAGCAGTACTTC

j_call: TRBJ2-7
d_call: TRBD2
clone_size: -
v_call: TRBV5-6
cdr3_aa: CASSWEGTYEQYF
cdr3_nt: TGTGCCAGCAGCTGGGAGGGTACCTACGAGCAGTACTTC

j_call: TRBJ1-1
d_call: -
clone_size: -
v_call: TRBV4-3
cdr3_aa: CASSRTGGDTEAFF
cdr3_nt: TGCGCCAGCAGCCGAACCGGAGGGGACACTGAAGCTTTCTTT

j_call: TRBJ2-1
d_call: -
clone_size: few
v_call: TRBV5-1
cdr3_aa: CASSLERSSSYNEQFF
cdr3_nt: TGCGCCAGCAGCTTGGAGCGGTCGAGCTCCTACAATGAGCAGTTCTTC

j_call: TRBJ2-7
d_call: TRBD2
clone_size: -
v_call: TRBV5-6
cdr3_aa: CASSVYTSGRISYEQYF
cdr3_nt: TGTGCCAGCAGCGTTTACACTAGCGGGAGAATCTCCTACGAGCAGTACTTC

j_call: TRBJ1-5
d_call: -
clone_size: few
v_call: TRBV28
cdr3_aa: CAGATSGGSTRQPQHF
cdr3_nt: TGTGCCGGTGCTACCTCGGGGGGCTCGACTAGGCAGCCCCAGCATTTT

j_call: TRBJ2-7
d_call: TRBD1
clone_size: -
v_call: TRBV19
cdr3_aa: CATRSDRGYYEQYF
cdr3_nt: TGTGCCACCCGATCCGACAGGGGGTACTACGAGCAGTACTTC

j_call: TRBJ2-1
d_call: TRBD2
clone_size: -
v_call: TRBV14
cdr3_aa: CASSQVNGGEQFF
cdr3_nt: TGTGCCAGCAGCCAAGTAAACGGGGGGGAGCAGTTCTTC

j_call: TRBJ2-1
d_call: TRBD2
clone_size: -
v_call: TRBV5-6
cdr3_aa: CASGIIAGGRHEQFF
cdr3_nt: TGTGCCAGCGGCATAATAGCGGGGGGGAGACATGAGCAGTTCTTC

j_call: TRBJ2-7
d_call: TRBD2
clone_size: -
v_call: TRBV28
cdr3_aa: CATREASSYEQYF
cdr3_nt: TGTGCCACCCGGGAGGCAAGCTCCTACGAGCAGTACTTC

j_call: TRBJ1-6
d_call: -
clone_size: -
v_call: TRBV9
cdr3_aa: CASSVDIDSRGSSPLHF
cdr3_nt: TGTGCCAGCAGCGTAGACATTGATAGCAGGGGCTCTTCACCCCTCCACTTT

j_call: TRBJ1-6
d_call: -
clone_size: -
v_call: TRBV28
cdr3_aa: CASIRGVDFSDLHF
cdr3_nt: TGTGCCAGCATCCGGGGGGTTGATTTTTCGGACCTCCACTTT

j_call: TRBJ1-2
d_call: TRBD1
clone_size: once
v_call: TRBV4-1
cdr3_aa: CASSQDWGQSYGYTF
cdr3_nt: TGCGCCAGCAGCCAAGATTGGGGACAGTCCTATGGCTACACCTTC

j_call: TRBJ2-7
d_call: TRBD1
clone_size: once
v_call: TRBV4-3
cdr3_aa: CASSQPGQAIPYEQYF
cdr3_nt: TGCGCCAGCAGCCAACCCGGACAGGCTATCCCCTACGAGCAGTACTTC

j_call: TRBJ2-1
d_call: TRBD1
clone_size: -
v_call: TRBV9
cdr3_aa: CASSVSGQGLNEQFF
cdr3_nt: TGTGCCAGCAGCGTCTCGGGACAGGGGTTGAATGAGCAGTTCTTC

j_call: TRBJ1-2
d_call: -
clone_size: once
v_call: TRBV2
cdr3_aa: CASSDSGEFYGYTF
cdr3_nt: TGTGCCAGCAGTGACTCAGGGGAGTTCTATGGCTACACCTTC

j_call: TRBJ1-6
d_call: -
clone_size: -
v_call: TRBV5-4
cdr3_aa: CASSFQGVNSPLHF
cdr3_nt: TGTGCCAGCAGCTTTCAAGGAGTTAATTCACCCCTCCACTTT

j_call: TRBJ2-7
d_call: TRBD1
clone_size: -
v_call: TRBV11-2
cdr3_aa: CASSFRDRDVDEQYF
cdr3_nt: TGTGCCAGCAGCTTCCGGGACAGGGATGTCGACGAGCAGTACTTC

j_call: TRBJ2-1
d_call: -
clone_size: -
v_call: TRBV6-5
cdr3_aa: CASSKRVAFHNEQFF
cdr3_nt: TGTGCCAGCAGTAAGAGGGTGGCATTCCACAATGAGCAGTTCTTC

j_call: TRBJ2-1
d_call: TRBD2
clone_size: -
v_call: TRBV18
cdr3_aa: CASSPGLAGGNEQFF
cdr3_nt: TGTGCCAGCTCGCCCGGACTAGCGGGGGGCAATGAGCAGTTCTTC

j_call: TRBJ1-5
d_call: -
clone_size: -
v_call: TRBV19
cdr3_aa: CASSQADQPQHF
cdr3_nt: TGTGCCAGTAGTCAGGCCGATCAGCCCCAGCATTTT

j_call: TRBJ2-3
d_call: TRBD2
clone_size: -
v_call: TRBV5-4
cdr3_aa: CAIRRAGADTQYF
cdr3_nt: TGTGCGATACGGAGGGCGGGGGCAGATACGCAGTATTTT

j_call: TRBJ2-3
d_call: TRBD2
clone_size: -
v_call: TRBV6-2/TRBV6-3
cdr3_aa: CASSGGRGADTQYF
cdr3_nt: TGTGCCAGCAGTGGCGGGAGAGGGGCAGATACGCAGTATTTT

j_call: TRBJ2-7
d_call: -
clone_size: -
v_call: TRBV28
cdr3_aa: CASSFGQIPSEQYF
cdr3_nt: TGTGCCAGCAGTTTCGGTCAGATCCCTAGTGAGCAGTACTTC

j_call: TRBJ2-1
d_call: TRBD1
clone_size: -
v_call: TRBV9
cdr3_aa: CASSANLEKGAIEQFF
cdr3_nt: TGTGCCAGCAGCGCCAATTTGGAGAAGGGGGCGATTGAGCAGTTCTTC

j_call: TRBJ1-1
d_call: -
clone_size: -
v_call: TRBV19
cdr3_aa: CATRVGGKTEAFF
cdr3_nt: TGTGCCACCCGGGTCGGAGGGAAGACTGAAGCTTTCTTT

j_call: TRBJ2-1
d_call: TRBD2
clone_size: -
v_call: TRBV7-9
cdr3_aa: CASSLLAGGHNEQFF
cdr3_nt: TGTGCCAGCAGCTTACTTGCGGGGGGCCACAATGAGCAGTTCTTC

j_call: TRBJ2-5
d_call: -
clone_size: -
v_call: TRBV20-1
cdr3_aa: CSAIGSETQYF
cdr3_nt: TGCAGTGCTATCGGGAGTGAGACCCAGTACTTC

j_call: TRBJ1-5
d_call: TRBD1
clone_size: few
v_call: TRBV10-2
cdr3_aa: CASSGQGRGQPQHF
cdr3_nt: TGCGCCAGCAGCGGACAGGGGCGAGGACAGCCCCAGCATTTT

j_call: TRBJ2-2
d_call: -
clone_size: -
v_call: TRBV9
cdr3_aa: CASSEQITGELFF
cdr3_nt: TGTGCCAGCAGCGAACAGATCACCGGGGAGCTGTTTTTT

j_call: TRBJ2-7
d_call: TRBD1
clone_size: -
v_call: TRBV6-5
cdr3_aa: CASSYWGQGAYEQYF
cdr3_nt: TGTGCCAGCAGTTACTGGGGACAGGGGGCCTACGAGCAGTACTTC

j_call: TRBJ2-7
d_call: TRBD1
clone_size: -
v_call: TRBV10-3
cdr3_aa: CAISEERQGYEQYF
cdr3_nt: TGTGCCATCAGTGAGGAACGACAGGGATACGAGCAGTACTTC

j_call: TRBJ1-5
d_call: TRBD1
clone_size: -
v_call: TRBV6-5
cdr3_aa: CASTPGQGGGQPQHF
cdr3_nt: TGTGCCAGCACCCCAGGACAGGGAGGCGGTCAGCCCCAGCATTTT

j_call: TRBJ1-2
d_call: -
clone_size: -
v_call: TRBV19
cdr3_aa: CASSRDKGYGYTF
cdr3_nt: TGTGCCAGTAGCCGGGACAAGGGCTATGGCTACACCTTC

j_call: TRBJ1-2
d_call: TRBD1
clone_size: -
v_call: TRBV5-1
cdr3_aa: CASSLGGTDFYGYTF
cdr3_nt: TGCGCCAGCAGCTTGGGAGGGACAGATTTTTATGGCTACACCTTC

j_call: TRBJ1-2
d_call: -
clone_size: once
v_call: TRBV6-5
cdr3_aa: CASSPPNSAYTF
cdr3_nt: TGTGCCAGCAGCCCCCCGAACAGTGCCTACACCTTC

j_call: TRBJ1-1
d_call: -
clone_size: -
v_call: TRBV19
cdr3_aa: CASRISGQNTEAFF
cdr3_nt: TGTGCCAGTAGGATATCGGGACAGAACACTGAAGCTTTCTTT

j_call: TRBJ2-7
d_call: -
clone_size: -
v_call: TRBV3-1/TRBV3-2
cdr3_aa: CASSQGGNEGSYEQYF
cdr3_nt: TGTGCCAGCAGCCAAGGAGGAAACGAGGGCTCCTACGAGCAGTACTTC

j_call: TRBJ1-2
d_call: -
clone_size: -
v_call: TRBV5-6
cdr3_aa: CASSLDSGEANYGYTF
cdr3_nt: TGTGCCAGCAGCTTGGACTCGGGGGAGGCTAACTATGGCTACACCTTC

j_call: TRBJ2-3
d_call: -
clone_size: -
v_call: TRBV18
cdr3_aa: CASSPNRHTTDTQYF
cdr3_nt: TGTGCCAGCTCACCTAACCGACACACGACAGATACGCAGTATTTT

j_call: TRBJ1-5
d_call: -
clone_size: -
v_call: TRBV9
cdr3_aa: CASSVDGTLSQPQHF
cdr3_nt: TGTGCCAGCAGCGTAGACGGGACACTTAGTCAGCCCCAGCATTTT

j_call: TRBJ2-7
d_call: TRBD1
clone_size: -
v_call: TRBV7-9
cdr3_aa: CASSEDRKAYEQYF
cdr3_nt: TGTGCCAGCAGCGAGGACAGGAAGGCCTACGAGCAGTACTTC

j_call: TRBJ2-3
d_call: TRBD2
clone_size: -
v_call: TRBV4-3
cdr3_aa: CASSQEPSGTTDTQYF
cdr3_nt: TGCGCCAGCAGCCAAGAGCCTAGCGGAACCACAGATACGCAGTATTTT

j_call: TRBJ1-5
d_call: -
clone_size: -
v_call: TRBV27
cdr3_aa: CASSLYSQGRQPQHF
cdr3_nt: TGTGCCAGCAGTTTATATTCGCAGGGCAGGCAGCCCCAGCATTTT

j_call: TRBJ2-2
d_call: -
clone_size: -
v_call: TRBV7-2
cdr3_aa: CASSLRGPAGELFF
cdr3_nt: TGTGCCAGCAGCTTAAGAGGCCCGGCCGGGGAGCTGTTTTTT

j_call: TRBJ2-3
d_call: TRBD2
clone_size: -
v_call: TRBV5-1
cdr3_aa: CASSPQLAGGTDTQYF
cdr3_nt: TGCGCCAGCAGCCCCCAACTAGCGGGGGGCACAGATACGCAGTATTTT

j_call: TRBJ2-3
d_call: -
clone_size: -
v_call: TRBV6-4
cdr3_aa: CASSTSTGTDTQYF
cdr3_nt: TGTGCCAGCAGTACATCAACAGGGACAGATACGCAGTATTTT

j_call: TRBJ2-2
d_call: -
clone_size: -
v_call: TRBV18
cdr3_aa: CASSPRDSALGELFF
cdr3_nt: TGTGCCAGCTCACCACGAGACAGTGCCCTCGGGGAGCTGTTTTTT

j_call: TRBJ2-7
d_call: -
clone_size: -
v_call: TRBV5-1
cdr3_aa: CASSPIEGGAGRQYF
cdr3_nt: TGCGCCAGCAGCCCCATCGAGGGGGGGGCAGGCCGGCAGTACTTC

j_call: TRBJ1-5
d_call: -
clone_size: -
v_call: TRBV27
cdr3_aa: CASSLTGNQPQHF
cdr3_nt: TGTGCCAGCAGTTTGACGGGAAATCAGCCCCAGCATTTT

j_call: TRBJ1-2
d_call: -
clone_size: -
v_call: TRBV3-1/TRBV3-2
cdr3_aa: CASSQDGRGGYTF
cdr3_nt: TGTGCCAGCAGCCAAGACGGGAGGGGTGGCTACACCTTC

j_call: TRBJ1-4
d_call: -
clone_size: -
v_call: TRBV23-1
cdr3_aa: CASSLISGGAEKLFF
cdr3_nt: TGCGCCAGCAGTCTAATATCGGGGGGTGCTGAAAAACTGTTTTTT

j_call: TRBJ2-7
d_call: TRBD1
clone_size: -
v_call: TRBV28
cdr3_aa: CASSFLQGANEQYF
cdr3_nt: TGTGCCAGCAGTTTTCTTCAGGGGGCCAACGAGCAGTACTTC